The 26 T cell receptor beta chains below were found in one sample sequenced in a study of cytomegalovirus exposure and HLA in healthy donors. Both 60 Vbeta primers and 13 Jbeta primers went into the PCR. TCRdb keeps only in-frame clones here, not all; method: immunoSEQ multiplex PCR. In all, the sample yields about 160,000 clones. Sequenced material: PBMCs. The receptors were sampled from a woman aged 50 to 65 in good health and CMV-seronegative.

This chain links TRBV7-9 with TRBJ1-1; D is perhaps TRBD1 (5 bases). V was cut by 0 bases and J by 4 bases, with 9 bases left in between. The CDR3 covers 14 residues. Germline values: CDR1 SEHNR, CDR2 FQNEAQ (reference sequence). The CDR3 DNA is TGTGCCAGCAGCTTAGCAGGGGAGGGCACTGAAGCTTTCTTT. Amino acid sequence: CASSLAGEGTEAFF.

The rearrangement joins TRBV9 to TRBJ2-7, with a tentative D call TRBD2 (5 bases). Trimming took 4 bases from V and 2 from J, leaving 13 bases between them. This CDR3 is 14 amino acids long. Germline CDR1 reads SGDLS; CDR2 reads YYNGEE. The CDR3 region is CASSPSGSPYEQYF. CDR3 coding DNA: TGTGCCAGCAGCCCCTCGGGGTCCCCCTACGAGCAGTACTTC.

The V gene is TRBV25-1, the J gene TRBJ2-1; no reliable D call. Germline V CDR1 and CDR2: MGHDK, SYGVNS. V lost 3 bases, J lost 0 bases, and 9 bases lay in between. The CDR3 loop spans 15 amino acids. Here the CDR3 reads CASSDGRTSYNEQFF. The DNA of the CDR3 is TGTGCCAGCAGTGATGGCAGAACCTCCTACAATGAGCAGTTCTTC.

The V call is TRBV2, the J call TRBJ2-2; the D is unclear. The CDR3 is 15 amino acids. Germline V lookup: CDR1 SNHLY, CDR2 FYNNEI. Between the trimmed V and J ends, which lost 7 bases and 3 bases, there was a span of 15 bases. The CDR3, as DNA: TGTGCCAGCACTGGCACCAGCGTTGACACCGGGGAGCTGTTTTTT. It specifies CASTGTSVDTGELFF.

J is TRBJ2-1 and V is TRBV2; the match to TRBD1 covers 10 bases. Unmatched junction bases numbered 5, after V lost 5 bases and J lost 7 bases. Germline CDR1 is SNHLY and CDR2 is FYNNEI. The CDR3 sequence is 14 residues long. This chain's CDR3 is CASSLPGQGNEQFF. The CDR3, as DNA: TGTGCCAGCAGTCTACCGGGACAGGGGAATGAGCAGTTCTTC.

V is TRBV2 and J is TRBJ1-4, with TRBD1 as a possible D gene (6 bases). Looked up from germline, CDR1 is SNHLY and CDR2 is FYNNEI. The ends were cut back, 5 bases at V and 3 bases at J, with 10 bases in the middle. This CDR3 comprises 14 residues. CDR3 sequence: CASSTGRANEKLFF. Written as DNA, the CDR3 is TGTGCCAGCAGTACAGGGAGAGCTAATGAAAAACTGTTTTTT.

The chain links TRBV18 to TRBJ1-1; D uncertain. Between the trimmed V and J ends, which lost 2 bases and 5 bases, there was a span of 6 bases. The CDR3 totals 12 residues. Germline V gives CDR1 KGHSH, CDR2 LQKENI. Here the CDR3 DNA reads TGTGCCAGCTCACCATCGGGGACTGAAGCTTTCTTT. Encoded protein: CASSPSGTEAFF. The full variable domain, in which reference TRBV18 and TRBJ1-1 provide the parts outside the CDR3, is NAGVMQNPRHLVRRRGQEARLRCSPMKGHSHVYWYRQLPEEGLKFMVYLQKENIIDESGMPKERFSAEFPKEGPSILRIQQVVRGDSAAYFCASSPSGTEAFFGQGTRLTVV.

The gene calls are TRBV14 and TRBJ2-1, with 10 bases that match TRBD2. V dropped 2 bases and J dropped 7; count of bases not matched to a gene: 2. This CDR3 has 14 residues. The germline gives CDR1 SGHDN, CDR2 FVKESK. CDR3 region: CASSQSGRANEQFF. The CDR3 nucleotides are TGTGCCAGCAGCCAAAGCGGGAGGGCGAATGAGCAGTTCTTC.

The CDR3 nucleotides read TGTGCCAGCAGTGAAGGGCTAGCGGGGTACTACGAGCAGTACTTC. Residues: CASSEGLAGYYEQYF. J is TRBJ2-7 and V is TRBV2; 9 nucleotides line up with TRBD2. From germline, CDR1 is SNHLY and CDR2 FYNNEI. The CDR3 contains 15 residues. V shed 1 base, J shed 3 bases, and the junction held 4 bases outside the gene matches.

The chain recombines TRBV28 with TRBJ2-5, with 15 positions matching TRBD2. J gave up 1 base and V 2 bases, and 11 bases lay outside the gene matches. Germline-derived CDR1 and CDR2 are MDHEN and SYDVKM. The CDR3 is 20 residues long. The CDR3 region is CASSLGLAGGRVVGQETQYF. CDR3 sequence (DNA): TGTGCCAGCAGTTTAGGACTAGCGGGAGGGCGCGTTGTGGGCCAAGAGACCCAGTACTTC.

The chain couples TRBV6-1 to TRBJ1-2; D is uncertain. The CDR3 runs to 12 residues. Trimming cost V 3 bases and J 5 bases, with 7 bases left between them. Germline assignment: CDR1 MNHNS and CDR2 SASEGT. In DNA form, the CDR3 reads TGTGCCAGCAGTGAGAGGGTGTATGGCTACACCTTC. Translating gives CASSERVYGYTF.

The chain couples TRBV7-9 to TRBJ2-7, with D perhaps TRBD2 (6 bases). The V end lost 1 base, the J end lost 0 bases, and 7 bases lay between the germline ends. The CDR3 contains 14 residues. CDR1 SEHNR and CDR2 FQNEAQ come from the germline V gene (reference sequence). The CDR3 region has the DNA TGTGCCAGCAGCTTAGAGGGAGGCTCCTACGAGCAGTACTTC. Its protein product is CASSLEGGSYEQYF.

Written as DNA, the CDR3 is TGTGCCAGCAGTTTAAGAGCGGGAGTTAATCAGTACTTC. Translated, it gives CASSLRAGVNQYF. J is TRBJ2-4 and V is TRBV28; 8 bases are a match to TRBD2. The V segment lost 2 bases and the J segment 12 bases; nucleotides outside the gene matches: 6. The CDR3 totals 13 residues. The germline V gene encodes CDR1 MDHEN and CDR2 SYDVKM.

The rearrangement links TRBV21-1 to TRBJ2-7; no DNA check was done on the table's D call, TRBD2. TRBV21-1 has pseudogene status. The CDR3 sequence is 10 residues long. The CDR3 DNA follows: TGTGCCGGGAATCGAGGGGAGCAGTACTTC. This encodes CAGNRGEQYF.

V gene TRBV5-1 combines with J gene TRBJ2-3; 11 bases agree with TRBD2. Germline trimming cut 4 bases from V and 0 bases from J; bases unmatched to any gene: 4. Germline assignment: CDR1 SGHRS and CDR2 YFSETQ. The CDR3 spans 16 residues. CDR3 sequence reads: CASSTGTSGSTDTQYF. CDR3 DNA sequence: TGCGCCAGCAGCACCGGGACTAGCGGAAGCACAGATACGCAGTATTTT.

The chain recombines TRBV27 with TRBJ2-1; D possibly corresponds to TRBD1 (6 bases). V dropped 3 bases and J dropped 4 bases, with 7 bases sitting between them. Germline CDR1 and CDR2: MNHEY and SMNVEV (reference sequence). The CDR3 runs 13 residues. DNA of the CDR3: TGTGCCAGCAGTTTGGACAGATACAATGAGCAGTTCTTC. Translated: CASSLDRYNEQFF.

The chain uses TRBV27 and TRBJ2-5; 11 bases are shared with TRBD2. Per germline, CDR1 MNHEY and CDR2 SMNVEV (reference sequence). The CDR3 is made up of 14 amino acids. Trimming cost V 5 bases and J 4 bases; bases outside gene matches: 3. The DNA for the CDR3 is TGTGCCAGCAGTCTTGGACTAGCGGGAGAGACCCAGTACTTC. Its translation: CASSLGLAGETQYF.

The chain couples TRBV28 to TRBJ2-3; TRBD2 aligns across 14 bases. J was trimmed by 5 bases and V by 5 bases; bases with no gene match: 12. The CDR3 has 18 residues. Germline V CDR1 and CDR2: MDHEN, SYDVKM. CDR3 protein: CASSRPLGLAGGGDTQYF. CDR3 in DNA: TGTGCCAGCAGTCGTCCCCTAGGACTAGCGGGGGGAGGAGATACGCAGTATTTT.

The V call is TRBV7-9, the J call TRBJ2-6, with 7 positions matching TRBD2. The germline gives CDR1 SEHNR, CDR2 FQNEAQ (reference sequence). This CDR3 comprises 18 residues. J was trimmed by 0 bases and V by 9 bases; bases with no gene match: 14. The CDR3 here is CARAQGGRAFSGANVLTF. CDR3 coding DNA: TGTGCCAGGGCCCAGGGTGGGAGGGCCTTCTCTGGGGCCAACGTCCTGACTTTC.

This chain joins TRBV13 and TRBJ2-2; 10 bases agree with TRBD1. CDR1 is PRHDT and CDR2 is FYEKMQ in the germline V gene (reference sequence). The CDR3 loop spans 16 amino acids. After removal of 0 bases from V and 6 bases from J, the junction contained 4 bases not matched to a gene. CDR3 DNA: TGTGCCAGCAGCTTAGGCGACAGGGGGCGCCCCGGGGAGCTGTTTTTT. Amino acid sequence: CASSLGDRGRPGELFF.

The rearrangement uses TRBV9 and TRBJ2-1; TRBD1 agrees at 10 bases. This CDR3 comprises 17 residues. The germline gives CDR1 SGDLS, CDR2 YYNGEE. V lost 3 bases to trimming and J lost 7 bases; unmatched junction nucleotides: 13. The CDR3 spells CASSGAPGQGIRNEQFF. CDR3 nucleotide sequence: TGTGCCAGCAGCGGGGCACCGGGACAGGGGATAAGGAATGAGCAGTTCTTC.

The rearrangement links TRBV11-2 to TRBJ1-2; the D is unclear. V lost 4 bases and J 5 bases, leaving 8 bases between the germline ends. This CDR3 comprises 12 residues. The germline V gene has CDR1 SGHAT and CDR2 FQNNGV. DNA of the CDR3: TGTGCCAGCAGCTCTCGAGCTTATGGCTACACCTTC. Translating it yields CASSSRAYGYTF.

The chain employs TRBV5-1 and TRBJ1-2; no firm D call. Germline CDR1 and CDR2: SGHRS and YFSETQ. The CDR3 spans 14 residues. V shed 0 bases and J shed 0 bases, with 6 bases lying between them. CDR3 sequence (DNA): TGCGCCAGCAGCTTGGTACAAGCTAACTATGGCTACACCTTC. Translation: CASSLVQANYGYTF.

The chain employs TRBV29-1 and TRBJ2-1; D is perhaps TRBD2 (6 bases). CDR3 size: 15 residues. Germline assignment: CDR1 SQVTM and CDR2 ANQGSEA. Deletions cut 6 bases from V and 7 bases from J, with 22 bases between. The CDR3 coding sequence is TGCAGCGTGGCAACCGGGAGTTACGTACTGAATGAGCAGTTCTTC. Encoded protein: CSVATGSYVLNEQFF.

V usage is TRBV19 and J usage is TRBJ2-7, with 13 bases lining up with TRBD2. Germline V gene data show CDR1 as LNHDA and CDR2 as SQIVND (reference sequence). The CDR3 is made up of 17 amino acids. V lost 7 bases and J lost 7; bases outside the gene matches: 16. CDR3 residues: CASTSSSGLAGVDEQYF. DNA of the CDR3: TGTGCCAGTACCTCATCTTCCGGACTAGCGGGAGTAGATGAGCAGTACTTC.

This chain links TRBV19 with TRBJ2-1, with 11 bases that match TRBD2. After removal of 2 bases from V and 4 bases from J, the junction contained 7 bases not matched to a gene. The germline V gene encodes CDR1 LNHDA and CDR2 SQIVND (reference sequence). This CDR3 has 17 amino acids. CDR3: CASSISRTSGLYNEQFF. The CDR3 DNA reads as TGTGCCAGTAGTATAAGTAGGACTAGCGGGCTTTACAATGAGCAGTTCTTC.